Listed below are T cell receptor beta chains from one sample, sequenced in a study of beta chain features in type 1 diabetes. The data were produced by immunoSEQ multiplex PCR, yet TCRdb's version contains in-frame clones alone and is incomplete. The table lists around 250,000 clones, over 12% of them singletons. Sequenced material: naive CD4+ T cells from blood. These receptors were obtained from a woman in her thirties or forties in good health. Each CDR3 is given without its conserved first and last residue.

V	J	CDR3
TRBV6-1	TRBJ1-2	ASSDAVIGYT
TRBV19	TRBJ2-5	ASGTGSQY
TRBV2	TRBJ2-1	ASSPTSGGPNEQF
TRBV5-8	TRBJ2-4	ASSLRGGLKNIQY
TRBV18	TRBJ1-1	ASSPPGRNTEAF
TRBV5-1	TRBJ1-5	ASSLRGRNQPQH
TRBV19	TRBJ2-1	ASSTLAGGNGEQF
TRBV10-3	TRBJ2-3	AIRDDRGGADTQY
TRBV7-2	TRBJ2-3	ASSVLAGSTDTQY
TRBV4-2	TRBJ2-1	ASSQGASYNEQF
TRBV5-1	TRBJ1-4	ASSLGGPNEKLF
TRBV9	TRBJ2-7	ASSVDTASYEQY
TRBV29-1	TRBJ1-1	SVGDSLNTEAF
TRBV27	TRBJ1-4	ASGTLGRREKLF
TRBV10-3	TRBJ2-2	AISEQDTSGELF
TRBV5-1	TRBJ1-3	ASSHGDSGNTIY
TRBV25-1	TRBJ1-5	ASSADRGNQPQH
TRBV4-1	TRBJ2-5	ASSQDGTGKETQY
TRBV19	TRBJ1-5	ASSISGFGNQPQH
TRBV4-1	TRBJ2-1	ASSQVGGTYNEQF
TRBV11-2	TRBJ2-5	ASSSGYGSTGETQY
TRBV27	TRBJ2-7	ASSAQVLSYEQY
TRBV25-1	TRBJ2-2	ASQDLPNTGELF
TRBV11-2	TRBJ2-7	ASSPDSSYEQY
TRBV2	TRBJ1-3	ATARQFASPGNTIY
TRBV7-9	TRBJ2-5	ASSLSRQETQY
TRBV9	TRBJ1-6	ASSLRQGGDSPLH
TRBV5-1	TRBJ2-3	ASSFQKQAYLNTDTQY
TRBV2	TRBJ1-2	ASSFGQAGGYT
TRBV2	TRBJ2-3	ASIGSGRADTQY
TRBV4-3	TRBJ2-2	ASSQYRADGELF
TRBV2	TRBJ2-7	ASSVGEGSAYEQY
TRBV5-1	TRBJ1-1	ASSLREDTEAF
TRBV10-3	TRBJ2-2	AIGTENTGELF
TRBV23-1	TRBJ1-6	ASSQWTRPESPLH
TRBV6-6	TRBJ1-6	ASSGGGSSYNSPLH
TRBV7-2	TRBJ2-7	ASRLGTYEQY
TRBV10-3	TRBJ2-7	AIRGTGGSYEQY
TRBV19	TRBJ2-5	ASSTRQGETQY
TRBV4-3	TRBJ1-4	ASSQPGQGASREKLF
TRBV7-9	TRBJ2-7	ASSLTSRAGVSNYEQY
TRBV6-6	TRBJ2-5	ASSYSTGVQETQY
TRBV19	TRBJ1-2	ASSLLYRGSYGYT
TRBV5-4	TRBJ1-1	ASSLARGPNTEAF
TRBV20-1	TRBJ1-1	SAPENTEAF
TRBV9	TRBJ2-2	ASSVAGELF
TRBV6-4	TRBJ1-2	ASSSGVRYGYT
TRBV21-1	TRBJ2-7	ASSTDRGPGEQY